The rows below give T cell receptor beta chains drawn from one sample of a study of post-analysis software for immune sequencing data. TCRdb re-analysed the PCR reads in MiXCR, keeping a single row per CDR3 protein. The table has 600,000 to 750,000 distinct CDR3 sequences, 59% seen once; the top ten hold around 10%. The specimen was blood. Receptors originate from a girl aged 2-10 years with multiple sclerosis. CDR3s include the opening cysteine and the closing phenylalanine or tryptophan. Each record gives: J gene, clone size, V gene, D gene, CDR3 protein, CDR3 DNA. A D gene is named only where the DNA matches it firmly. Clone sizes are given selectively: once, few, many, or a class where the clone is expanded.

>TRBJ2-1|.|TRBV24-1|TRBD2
CATSDSSGDSYNEQFF
TGTGCCACCAGTGACTCTAGCGGGGACTCCTACAATGAGCAGTTCTTC
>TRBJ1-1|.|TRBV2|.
CASSEDAYTEAFF
TGTGCCAGCAGTGAGGACGCCTACACTGAAGCTTTCTTT
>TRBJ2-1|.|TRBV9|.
CASSVGRGNNEQFF
TGTGCCAGCAGCGTCGGCAGGGGCAACAATGAGCAGTTCTTC
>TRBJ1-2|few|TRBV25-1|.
CASSHSGIHYGYTF
TGTGCCAGCAGTCATTCTGGGATCCACTATGGCTACACCTTC
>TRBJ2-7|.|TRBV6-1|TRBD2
CASSGVLAGRGEQYF
TGTGCCAGCAGCGGGGTCCTAGCAGGGAGGGGCGAGCAGTACTTC
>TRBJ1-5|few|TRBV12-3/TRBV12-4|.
CASSGQRSNQPQHF
TGTGCCAGCAGTGGACAGAGGAGCAATCAGCCCCAGCATTTT
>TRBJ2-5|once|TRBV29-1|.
CSVRQGGQETQYF
TGCAGCGTTCGACAGGGAGGCCAAGAGACCCAGTACTTC
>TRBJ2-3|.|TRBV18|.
CASSPIEADTQYF
TGTGCCAGCTCACCTATCGAGGCAGATACGCAGTATTTT
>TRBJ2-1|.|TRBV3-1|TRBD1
CASSPEDREHNEQFF
TGTGCCAGCAGCCCGGAGGACAGGGAACACAATGAGCAGTTCTTC
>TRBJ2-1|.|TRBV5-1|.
CASSLAGFWDEQFF
TGCGCCAGCAGCTTAGCAGGGTTTTGGGATGAGCAGTTCTTC
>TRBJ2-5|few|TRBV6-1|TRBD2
CASSLAGVNQETQYF
TGTGCCAGCAGTTTAGCGGGGGTCAACCAAGAGACCCAGTACTTC
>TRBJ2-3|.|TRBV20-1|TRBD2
CSAELAGENTDTQYF
TGCAGTGCTGAGCTAGCGGGGGAGAACACAGATACGCAGTATTTT
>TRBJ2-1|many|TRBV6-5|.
CASSSHNEQFF
TGTGCCAGCAGCTCCCACAATGAGCAGTTCTTC
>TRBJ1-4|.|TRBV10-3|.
CASMGVLNEKLFF
TGTGCCTCAATGGGCGTTCTTAATGAAAAACTGTTTTTT
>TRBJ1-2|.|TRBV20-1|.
CSANPIGNYGYTF
TGCAGTGCAAATCCCATTGGAAACTATGGCTACACCTTC
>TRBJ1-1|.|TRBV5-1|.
CASSWAEINTEAFF
TGCGCCAGCAGCTGGGCCGAGATCAACACTGAAGCTTTCTTT
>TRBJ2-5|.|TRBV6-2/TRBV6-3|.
CASSSGLLQETQYF
TGTGCCAGCAGTTCAGGACTACTCCAAGAGACCCAGTACTTC